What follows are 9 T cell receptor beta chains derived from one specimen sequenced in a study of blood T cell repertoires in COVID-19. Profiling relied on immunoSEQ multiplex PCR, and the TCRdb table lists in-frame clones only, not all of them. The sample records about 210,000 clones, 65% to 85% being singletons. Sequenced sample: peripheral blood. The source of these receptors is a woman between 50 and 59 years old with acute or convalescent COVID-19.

The CDR3 DNA sequence: TGTGCCAGCATTACCTCGACAAGGTCGAACACTGAAGCTTTCTTT. Protein: CASITSTRSNTEAFF. This chain joins TRBV6-5 and TRBJ1-1; D uncertain. V lost 7 bases and J 1 base, leaving 16 bases between the germline ends. The CDR3 contains 15 residues. From germline, CDR1 is MNHEY and CDR2 SVGAGI.

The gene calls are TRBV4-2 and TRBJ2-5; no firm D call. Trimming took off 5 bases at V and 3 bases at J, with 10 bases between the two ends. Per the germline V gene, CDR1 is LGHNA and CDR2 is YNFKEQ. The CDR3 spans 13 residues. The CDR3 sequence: CASSYRPEETQYF. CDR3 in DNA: TGTGCCAGCAGCTACCGTCCGGAAGAGACCCAGTACTTC.

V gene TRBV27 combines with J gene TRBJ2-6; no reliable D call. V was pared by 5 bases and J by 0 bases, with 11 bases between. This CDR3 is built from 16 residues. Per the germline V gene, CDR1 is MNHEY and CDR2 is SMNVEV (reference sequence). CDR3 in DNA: TGTGCCAGCAGTCTAAGAGCTATCTCTGGGGCCAACGTCCTGACTTTC. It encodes CASSLRAISGANVLTF. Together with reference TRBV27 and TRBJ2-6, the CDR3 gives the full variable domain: EAQVTQNPRYLITVTGKKLTVTCSQNMNHEYMSWYRQDPGLGLRQIYYSMNVEVTDKGDVPEGYKVSRKEKRNFPLILESPSPNQTSLYFCASSLRAISGANVLTFGAGSRLTVL.

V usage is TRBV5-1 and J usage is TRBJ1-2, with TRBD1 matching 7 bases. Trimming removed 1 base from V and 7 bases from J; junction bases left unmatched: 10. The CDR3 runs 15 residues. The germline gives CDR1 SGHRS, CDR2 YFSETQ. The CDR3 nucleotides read TGCGCCAGCAGCTTGACAGGGGAAATCGGCGGTGGCTACACCTTC. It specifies CASSLTGEIGGGYTF.

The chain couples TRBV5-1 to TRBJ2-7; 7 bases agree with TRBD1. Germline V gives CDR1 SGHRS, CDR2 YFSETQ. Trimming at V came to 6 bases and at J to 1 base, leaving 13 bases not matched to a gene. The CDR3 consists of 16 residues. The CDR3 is CASKEGGASRSYEQYF. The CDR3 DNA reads TGCGCCAGCAAGGAAGGGGGCGCGTCCAGATCCTACGAGCAGTACTTC.

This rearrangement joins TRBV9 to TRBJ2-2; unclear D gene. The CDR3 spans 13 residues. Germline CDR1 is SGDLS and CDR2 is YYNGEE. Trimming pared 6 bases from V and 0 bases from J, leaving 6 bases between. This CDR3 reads CASTPANTGELFF. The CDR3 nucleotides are TGTGCCAGCACGCCGGCGAACACCGGGGAGCTGTTTTTT.

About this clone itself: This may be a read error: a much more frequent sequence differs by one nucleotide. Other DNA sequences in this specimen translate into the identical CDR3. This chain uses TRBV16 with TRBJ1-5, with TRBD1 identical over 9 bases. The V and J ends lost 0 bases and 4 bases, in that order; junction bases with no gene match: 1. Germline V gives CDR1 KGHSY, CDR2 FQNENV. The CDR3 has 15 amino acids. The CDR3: CASSQSGQGNQPQHF. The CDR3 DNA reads TGTGCCAGCAGCCAATCGGGACAGGGAAATCAGCCCCAGCATTTT.

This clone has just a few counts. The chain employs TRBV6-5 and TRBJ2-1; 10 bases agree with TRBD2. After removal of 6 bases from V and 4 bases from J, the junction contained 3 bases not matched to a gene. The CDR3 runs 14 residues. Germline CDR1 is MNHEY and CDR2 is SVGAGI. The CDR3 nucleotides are TGTGCCAGCAGCCCGACTAGCGGGTACAATGAGCAGTTCTTC. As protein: CASSPTSGYNEQFF.

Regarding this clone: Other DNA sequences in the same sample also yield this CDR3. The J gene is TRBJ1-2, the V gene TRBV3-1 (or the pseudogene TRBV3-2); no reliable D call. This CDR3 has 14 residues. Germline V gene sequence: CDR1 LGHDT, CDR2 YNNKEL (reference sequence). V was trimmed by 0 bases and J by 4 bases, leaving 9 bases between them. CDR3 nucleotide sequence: TGTGCCAGCAGCCAAGATGGAGCCCGCTATGGCTACACCTTC. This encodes CASSQDGARYGYTF.